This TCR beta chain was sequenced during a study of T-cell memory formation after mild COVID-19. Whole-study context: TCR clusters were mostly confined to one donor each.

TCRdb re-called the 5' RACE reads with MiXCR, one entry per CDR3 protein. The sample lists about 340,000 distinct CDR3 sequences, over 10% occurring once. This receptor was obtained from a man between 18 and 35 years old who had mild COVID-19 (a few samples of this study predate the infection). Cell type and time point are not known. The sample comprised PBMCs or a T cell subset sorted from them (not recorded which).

The CDR3 sequence is CASSLEGINQPQHF. The CDR3 DNA reads as TGTGCCAGCAGCTTGGAAGGAATCAATCAGCCCCAGCATTTT. The chain combines TRBV5-5 with TRBJ1-5; no definite D call. CDR3 size: 14 residues. With 0 bases removed from V and 3 bases from J, the gap between germline ends came to 7 bases. Per germline, CDR1 SGHKS and CDR2 YYEKEE (reference sequence).